The entry that follows covers one T cell receptor beta chain sequence. The target of this receptor is not known. No much larger clonotype is one base removed from it; base qualities were not supplied. Per the publication, the time point label means: baseline before first vaccination. The vaccinee samples were drawn from two UK trials, COV001 and COV002, one of which was a single-blind randomized controlled phase 2/3 trial testing AZD1222 (ChAdOx1 nCoV-19) in healthy adults. For TCRbeta chain sequencing, PBMC samples from trial participants were taken at day 0 and at day 28 after the second dose. V is pared back by 11 bases and J by 0 bases, with 17 bases lying between the germline termini. CDR1 MNHEY and CDR2 SVGAGI are derived from the germline V gene. Its CDR3 holds 15 amino acids, cysteine through phenylalanine. Of all the DNA, just the CDR3 is kept, 45 bases in frame from base 1. The CDR3 regions of human TCRbeta chains were analyzed by immunosequencing. The published analysis was carried out like this. TCRs in the repertoires were matched against a reference library of SARS-CoV-2-specific TCRs that had been generated with the MIRA antigen-specificity platform. Breadth meant the fraction of unique TCRs that were SARS-CoV-2-associated, whereas depth meant the fraction of total T cells that were SARS-CoV-2-associated. Using the MIRA data, every spike-specific TCR was mapped to the spike region that the TCR reacted to and assigned to either a CD4 or a CD8 class. Log10-transformed breadth and depth values were compared by one-way ANOVA with Sidak's multiple comparisons tests. What TCRdb holds here is the immuneACCESS table cut down to in-frame rearrangements. Part of the clones is not present; checked against another copy, under half of the missing clones reflect an unresolved V gene, and the others are unexplained. V and J calls and clone size are those listed in that table; D and trimming were worked out from the DNA. In all, the sample holds about 35,000 clones, and approximately 86% of those were seen once. Of the sample, less than 7% falls within the top ten clones.

The data are from a study of T cell responses to AZD1222 COVID-19 vaccine (dated by TCRdb to about 2021). For context, the study as a whole: AZD1222 recipients whose second dose came at about 4 weeks and those whose second dose came at about 12 weeks were combined into one group, since spike-specific TCR depth and breadth did not differ between the two schedules. TCR sequencing covered 233 trial participants: around 210 given two doses of AZD1222 and around 26 given two doses of MenACWY control vaccine. Trial participants were enrolled by age into subgroups of 18-55, 56-69 and 70-plus years, and about 150, 27 and 61 TCR-sequenced participants, respectively, were included in these subgroups.

What the research found in general, with its limitations: The 56-69-year group was small, and its depth increase did not reach significance, likely because of low power. The vaccine-associated CD4 TCRs covered the entire spike protein, and the dominant responses fell in regions 160-218 and 743-854. After two AZD1222 doses, spike-specific TCR breadth and depth were significantly higher than at day 0 and than in MenACWY recipients. Conclusions about previously exposed vaccinees are limited because only six or seven AZD1222 recipients were SARS-CoV-2 seropositive at baseline. Most participants were white British and females outnumbered males, and the authors suggested that clonal diversity may have been underestimated. Reportedly, close to half of the unique spike-specific TCRs recognized epitopes lying outside the regions that are mutated in the B.1.351 and B.1.1.7 variants. Because no samples from the day 14 peak response were available, repertoires could be characterized only after the peak T cell response.

The sample in question was peripheral blood, obtained on day 0 of AZD1222 vaccination. The chain couples TRBV6-5 to TRBJ2-1; the D gene lacks a confident call. The clonotype comes from an adult in good health. The CDR3 loop reads CASYNRLSSYNEQFF. DNA sequence: TGTGCCTCGTATAATCGGCTGAGCTCCTACAATGAGCAGTTCTTC.